Listed below are T cell receptor beta chains from one sample, sequenced in a study of T-cell reconstitution after alpha-beta-depleted transplantation in children. TCRdb independently ran MiXCR on the PCR reads; one entry per CDR3 protein. The repertoire has 500,000 to 750,000 distinct CDR3 sequences, 13% of them found once; the top ten carry 2% to 2.5%. This sample comprised PBMCs, mostly from graft donor cells, obtained 360 days after TCRalphabeta/CD19-depleted stem cell transplant. The receptors derive from a male patient aged 10 to 17 who had a stem cell transplant for acute myeloid leukemia, so the T cells may come from the graft donor. CDR3s include the opening cysteine and the closing phenylalanine or tryptophan. Expanded clones are given a class, and other clones once, few, many or no size at all.

size	V	J	CDR3
.	TRBV7-2	TRBJ2-7	CASSLATGISNEQYF
.	TRBV20-1	TRBJ2-7	CSASGFRHTYEQYF
.	TRBV28	TRBJ2-7	CASRSPSWDRGLYEQYF
.	TRBV29-1	TRBJ2-1	CTVAAGRHEQFF
.	TRBV30	TRBJ2-3	CAWSVKRTTDTQYF
few	TRBV29-1	TRBJ1-3	CSVVADSGNTIYF
.	TRBV28	TRBJ2-3	CASTTTGDGADTQYF
.	TRBV27	TRBJ2-3	CASSEGYTQYF
few	TRBV20-1	TRBJ1-1	CSARDLGRTEAFF
many	TRBV7-9	TRBJ1-2	CASSKDSSYGYTF
few	TRBV6-2/TRBV6-3	TRBJ2-3	CASIRTGGPGDTQYF
.	TRBV20-1	TRBJ2-1	CSATGQGMGAYNEQFF
many	TRBV12-3/TRBV12-4	TRBJ2-1	CASSFDSGSYNEQFF
many	TRBV11-2	TRBJ2-3	CASSLEMRRGNTDTQYF
few	TRBV9	TRBJ2-2	CASSVAPAPLNTGELFF
.	TRBV30	TRBJ2-1	CAWTQGLAVYNEQFF
.	TRBV20-1	TRBJ2-2	CSARDRKRVNTGELFF
few	TRBV4-1	TRBJ2-7	CASSFRLANYEQYF
few	TRBV28	TRBJ2-7	CASSPPGLSYEQYF
.	TRBV20-1	TRBJ2-1	CSASPGLLFYNEQFF
.	TRBV6-4	TRBJ2-1	CASSLTDRLDEQFF
.	TRBV28	TRBJ2-1	CASSPHTSNEQFF
few	TRBV27	TRBJ2-2	CASSPPLREVVTGELFF
few	TRBV2	TRBJ2-3	CATDQRGGRSTDTQYF
once	TRBV12-3/TRBV12-4	TRBJ2-1	CAISLMTSGRTSYNEQFF
.	TRBV20-1	TRBJ2-7	CSAALPLTYEQYF
.	TRBV20-1	TRBJ2-7	CSARDGRTSSYEQYF
few	TRBV27	TRBJ1-4	CASSLRTGINEKLFF
few	TRBV20-1	TRBJ2-1	CSARGPGLAGAYNEQFF
few	TRBV7-9	TRBJ2-5	CASSSLAWETQYF
.	TRBV7-9	TRBJ2-7	CASSLGQGTTYEQYF
many	TRBV29-1	TRBJ2-2	CSARQNGELFF
.	TRBV29-1	TRBJ2-1	CSVEDRTYNEQFF
.	TRBV5-6	TRBJ2-1	CASSSRGGRFPYSYNEQFF
few	TRBV10-3	TRBJ2-5	CAISEPQQGVYF
.	TRBV4-3	TRBJ2-1	CASSQLLSGGLARYNEQFF
.	TRBV28	TRBJ2-5	CASSLFVSGFQETQYF
few	TRBV7-2	TRBJ2-7	CASSLAVGLAGDEQYF
few	TRBV29-1	TRBJ2-7	CSVGRTSGSYEQYF
few	TRBV18	TRBJ2-4	CASSAVGQGMAKNIQYF
many	TRBV6-2/TRBV6-3	TRBJ2-1	CASRPGTNSYNEQFF